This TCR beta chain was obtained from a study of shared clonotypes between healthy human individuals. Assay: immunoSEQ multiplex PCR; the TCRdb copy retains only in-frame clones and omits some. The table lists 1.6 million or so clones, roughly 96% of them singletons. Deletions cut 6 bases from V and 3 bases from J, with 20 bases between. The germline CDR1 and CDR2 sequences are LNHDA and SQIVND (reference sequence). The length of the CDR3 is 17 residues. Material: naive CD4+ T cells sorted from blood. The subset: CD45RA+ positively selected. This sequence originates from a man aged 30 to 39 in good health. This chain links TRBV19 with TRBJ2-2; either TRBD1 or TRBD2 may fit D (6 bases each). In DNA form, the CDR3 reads TGTGCCAGTAGAACACTTAGGGGGTGGGAGGACACCGGGGAGCTGTTTTTT. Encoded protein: CASRTLRGWEDTGELFF.